This T cell receptor beta chain was identified in a study of CD8+ T cells in alopecia areata (dated by TCRdb to 2016 to 2019). General notes on the study: Treated patients were enrolled in an open-label pilot trial of oral tofacitinib, 5 to 10 mg twice daily, for moderate-to-severe alopecia areata. Clonality in the scalp was compared among normal scalp (n=4), patchy alopecia areata scalp (n=8), and alopecia totalis/universalis scalp (n=8). RNA was obtained with the PAXgene miRNA kit for fixed scalp, the miRNeasy kit for PBMCs, and the RNeasy kit for mouse skin. Human TCRbeta sequencing covered scalp tissue and sorted CD4+ and CD8+ peripheral blood T cells from patchy and totalis/universalis alopecia areata patients and healthy controls. Biopsies were taken from tofacitinib-treated patients at baseline and again at 4 and 24 weeks into treatment, and several of those patients also had a later scalp biopsy. In both human patients and the C3H/HeJ mouse model, the study applied high-throughput TCRbeta sequencing to look at T cell clonal expansion in alopecia areata. For the treated patients, the SALT score, which quantifies what percentage of scalp surface area is affected, served as the measure of disease severity. immunoSEQ multiplex PCR using 35 Vbeta forward primers and 13 Jbeta reverse primers was used to amplify TCRbeta CDR3 regions. Patients received tofacitinib for 6 to 18 months and were then followed off drug for 6 months to check for delayed response and recurrence. Results and caveats for the whole study, not just this receptor: Tofacitinib significantly lowered scalp clonality and the number of expanded CD8+ clones among the top 100 scalp clones. Because the treated cohort was small and had only one nonresponder, larger studies are needed to examine links between baseline CD8+ expansion and response. Unlike mouse skin, where gammadelta T cells dominate, normal human skin contains resident alphabeta T cells that get sequenced too, which complicates analysis of the scalp TCR repertoire. Shared TCR sequences between patients were less evident than in mice, which may be partly attributable to HLA diversity in the patient population. Higher clonality and more expanded CD8+ clones were observed in lesional scalp than in normal scalp, particularly in alopecia totalis/universalis, a finding suggestive of antigenic drive. During tofacitinib treatment, many expanded lesional clones remained in scalp and blood, and this persistence may partly explain relapse after treatment is stopped.

Libraries were built with the immunoSEQ multiplex PCR assay. For TCR sequencing, RNA was extracted from every sample and reverse transcribed into cDNA to serve as template. First-strand cDNA was synthesized using SuperScript III with a 2:1 mix of oligo-dT and random hexamers. A synthetic immune receptor repertoire was used to assess amplification bias, and residual bias was removed computationally. The paper's processing steps were these. Raw reads were preprocessed to remove errors, and CDR3 was defined by IMGT conventions from the conserved cysteine to phenylalanine. Clonality was calculated as 1 minus Shannon entropy normalized by log2 of the number of productive unique TCRs. Scalp TCRbeta sequences were cross-referenced with sorted blood CD4 and CD8 repertoires so that the CD4 or CD8 identity of scalp clones could be inferred. Imported from immuneACCESS, the table was reduced by TCRdb to in-frame sequences with V and J called. These copies leave out some clones; in studies compared against another copy, an unresolved V gene accounts for under half, and the cause of the remainder is not known. D and trimming were read from the DNA, whereas the V and J calls and clone size are those reported in that table. This sample is represented by about 190,000 clones; 45% to 65% of them were singletons. About 0.65% of the sample goes to the ten largest clones.

The time point label of this sample denotes: around 4 weeks on oral tofacitinib. The treatment or condition label, as the study defines it: oral pan-JAK inhibitor, 5-10 mg twice daily. Lesional scalp punch biopsies and peripheral blood were collected from alopecia areata patients. PBMCs were separated by density centrifugation and stained for CD3, CD4 and CD8, after which CD4+ and CD8+ T cells were sorted on a FACSAria. Note on this clone: Its recognized antigen is unknown. No qualities accompany the bases; no much larger clone lies one base away.

Deletion took 2 bases off V and 7 bases off J, with a span of 2 bases between the germline ends. Based on the germline V gene (reference sequence), the CDR1 and CDR2 sequences are GTSNPN and SVGIG. From the cysteine through the phenylalanine, the CDR3 covers 10 amino acids. Of all the DNA, just the CDR3 is kept, 30 bases in frame from base 1. The specimen was CD4+ T cells sorted from blood, collected at week 4, from a patient treated with tofacitinib. This clonotype was sampled from a human donor with alopecia areata. Recombination linked TRBV30 to TRBJ1-4; a confident D gene designation cannot be given. DNA sequence: TGTGCCTGGAGTACTGAAAAACTGTTTTTT. Translated, it gives CAWSTEKLFF.